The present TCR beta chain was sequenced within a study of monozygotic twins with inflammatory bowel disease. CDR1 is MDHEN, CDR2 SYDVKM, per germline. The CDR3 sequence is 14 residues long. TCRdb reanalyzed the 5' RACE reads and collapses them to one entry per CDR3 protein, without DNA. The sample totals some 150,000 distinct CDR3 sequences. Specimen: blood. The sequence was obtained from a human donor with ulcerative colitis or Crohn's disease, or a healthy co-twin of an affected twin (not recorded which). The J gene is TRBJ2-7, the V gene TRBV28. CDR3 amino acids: CASTLDGTSYEQYF.